Below, 2 T cell receptor beta chains from the same sample are listed, as sequenced in a study of metastatic and nonmetastatic thyroid tumors. Through MiXCR, TCRdb re-clonotyped the PCR reads. The table has approximately 26,000 clones, 25% to 30% seen once. Until they underwent thyroid surgery, no patient had received any treatment. The sample taken for sequencing was blood. The source of these receptors is a female donor with papillary thyroid cancer or a benign thyroid nodule (not recorded which). Some clones in this sample may be carry-over from other donors' samples.

The J gene is TRBJ1-2, the V gene TRBV20-1; D ambiguous. Germline V CDR1 and CDR2: DFQATT, SNEGSKA (reference sequence). The CDR3 is 13 residues long. The germline V and J ends were trimmed by 3 bases and 2 bases, with 10 bases remaining between them. The CDR3 reads CSARAPFNYGYTF. CDR3 DNA sequence: TGCAGTGCTAGGGCACCTTTCAACTATGGCTACACCTTC.

This clone has a handful of counts. This chain links TRBV6-4 with TRBJ2-1; 7 bases match TRBD2. In germline, CDR1 is MRHNA, CDR2 SNTAGT. The CDR3 totals 14 residues. V was pared by 2 bases and J by 7 bases, with 5 bases of the junction left unmatched. The CDR3 DNA is TGTGCCAGCAGTGACCCCGGACTAGGGAATGAGCAGTTCTTC. Amino acids: CASSDPGLGNEQFF.